This T cell receptor beta chain comes out of a study of OX40 agonist ivuxolimab in advanced cancers. Profiled with immunoSEQ multiplex PCR; TCRdb holds only in-frame clones, not every one. In the table there are under 90,000 clones, just under 90% of which are singletons. The length of the CDR3 is 15 residues. Germline V lookup: CDR1 KGHSH, CDR2 LQKENI. V lost 3 bases, J lost 1 base, and 12 bases lay in between. The sequence was obtained from an adult with an advanced solid tumor such as melanoma, head and neck, liver or kidney cancer. The J gene is TRBJ1-1, the V gene TRBV18, with D unresolved. Specimen: CD4+ or CD8+ T cells sorted from blood, collected in a trial of the OX40 agonist ivuxolimab. The CDR3 DNA sequence: TGTGCCAGCTCACCGGGTGGACGGGAGAACACTGAAGCTTTCTTT. Translating gives CASSPGGRENTEAFF.